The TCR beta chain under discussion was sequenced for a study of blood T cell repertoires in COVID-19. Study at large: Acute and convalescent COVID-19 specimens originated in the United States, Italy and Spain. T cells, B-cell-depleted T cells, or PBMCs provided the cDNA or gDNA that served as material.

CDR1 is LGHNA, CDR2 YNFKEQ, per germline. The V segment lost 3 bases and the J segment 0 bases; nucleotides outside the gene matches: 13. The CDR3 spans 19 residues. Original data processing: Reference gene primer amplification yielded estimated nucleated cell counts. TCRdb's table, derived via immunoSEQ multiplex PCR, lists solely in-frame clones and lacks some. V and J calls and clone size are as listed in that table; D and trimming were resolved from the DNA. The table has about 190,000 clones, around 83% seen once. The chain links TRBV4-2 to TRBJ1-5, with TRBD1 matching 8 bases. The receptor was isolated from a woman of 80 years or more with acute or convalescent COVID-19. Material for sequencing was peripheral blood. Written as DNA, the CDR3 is TGTGCCAGCAGCCAGGACCCCCGGGACAGGTTTTATAGCAATCAGCCCCAGCATTTT. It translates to CASSQDPRDRFYSNQPQHF.